This is a list of T cell receptor beta chains from one sample in a study of T cells in narcolepsy. Profiling relied on immunoSEQ multiplex PCR, and the TCRdb table lists in-frame clones only, not all of them. The sample yields 25,000 to 35,000 clones, around four fifths seen once. The sequencing sample was made of CD45RA- memory CD4+ T cells from PBMCs. Source of these receptors: a human donor with narcolepsy. Both conserved end residues are part of each CDR3. Each record gives: CDR3 protein, J gene, V gene, clone size. Clone size is shown for a subset of rows, as once, few, many or a class of expanded clone.

CDR3 protein: CASSSGTGGIEQYF
J gene: TRBJ2-7
V gene: TRBV5-1
clone size: -

CDR3 protein: CAISEFRGATNEKLFF
J gene: TRBJ1-4
V gene: TRBV10-3
clone size: -

CDR3 protein: CASSSSKASSYNSPLHF
J gene: TRBJ1-6
V gene: TRBV7-2
clone size: few

CDR3 protein: CASSYSAGNSYEQYF
J gene: -
V gene: TRBV6-6
clone size: -

CDR3 protein: CASSLGISTTNEKLFF
J gene: TRBJ1-4
V gene: TRBV28
clone size: -

CDR3 protein: CASKKGTGVDSPLHF
J gene: TRBJ1-6
V gene: TRBV6-1
clone size: once

CDR3 protein: CASRSSMNTEAFF
J gene: TRBJ1-1
V gene: TRBV6-1
clone size: -

CDR3 protein: CASSDSGISTEAFF
J gene: TRBJ1-1
V gene: TRBV6-4
clone size: -

CDR3 protein: CASSLAGGPSHTFYEQFF
J gene: TRBJ2-1
V gene: TRBV5-1
clone size: -

CDR3 protein: CASSPPGTGGSTEAFF
J gene: TRBJ1-1
V gene: TRBV18
clone size: -

CDR3 protein: CATALGRNEQFF
J gene: TRBJ2-1
V gene: TRBV2
clone size: -

CDR3 protein: CASSLRQGERTEAFF
J gene: TRBJ1-1
V gene: TRBV7-2
clone size: -

CDR3 protein: CASSEAQHPLGQKAFF
J gene: TRBJ1-1
V gene: TRBV6-1
clone size: -

CDR3 protein: CASSPGRRNTGELFF
J gene: TRBJ2-2
V gene: TRBV18
clone size: -